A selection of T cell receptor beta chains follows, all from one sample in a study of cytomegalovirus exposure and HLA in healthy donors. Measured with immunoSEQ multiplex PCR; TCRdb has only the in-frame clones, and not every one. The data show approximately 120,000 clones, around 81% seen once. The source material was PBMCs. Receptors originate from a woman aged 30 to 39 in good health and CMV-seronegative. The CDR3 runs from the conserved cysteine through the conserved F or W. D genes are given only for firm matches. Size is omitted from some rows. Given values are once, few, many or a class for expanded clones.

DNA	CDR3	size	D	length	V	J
TGTGCCAGCAGTTACTCGAACCTGCGGATCGAGCAGTACTTC	CASSYSNLRIEQYF	NA	NA	14	TRBV6-6	TRBJ2-7
TGCGCCAGCAGTGGGGCAGGGGGTCCTTATGAGCAGTTCTTC	CASSGAGGPYEQFF	NA	TRBD1	14	TRBV10-2	TRBJ2-1
TGCGCCAGCAGTCTAGGGGGAACGAACACTGAAGCTTTCTTT	CASSLGGTNTEAFF	few	NA	14	TRBV4-1	TRBJ1-1
TGTGCCAGCAGTAAGGGAGATGAGCAGTTCTTC	CASSKGDEQFF	few	NA	11	TRBV6-1	TRBJ2-1
TGTGCCAGCAGTTACGGGAGTAGCAATCAGCCCCAGCATTTT	CASSYGSSNQPQHF	NA	NA	14	TRBV6-6	TRBJ1-5
TGTGCCAGCAGTTTATCCTCGGGCAATGAGCAGTTCTTC	CASSLSSGNEQFF	NA	NA	13	TRBV27	TRBJ2-1
TGTGCCAGCAGCTTCGTTTTCGCTAGCGGGAGCTCCTACAATGAGCAGTTCTTC	CASSFVFASGSSYNEQFF	NA	TRBD2	18	TRBV7-9	TRBJ2-1
TGTGCCAGCTCACCACTGAGAGACACAAATCAGCCCCAGCATTTT	CASSPLRDTNQPQHF	NA	NA	15	TRBV18	TRBJ1-5
TGTGCCAGCAGCTTGGCGGGAGGACGCACAGATACGCAGTATTTT	CASSLAGGRTDTQYF	NA	TRBD2	15	TRBV5-6	TRBJ2-3
TGTGCCAGCAGCTTAGTAGTCTCTGGGGCCAACGTCCTGACTTTC	CASSLVVSGANVLTF	NA	NA	15	TRBV11-2	TRBJ2-6
TGTGCCAGCAGTTCCGGGATAGGGACCCAGTACTTC	CASSSGIGTQYF	NA	NA	12	TRBV6-5	TRBJ2-5